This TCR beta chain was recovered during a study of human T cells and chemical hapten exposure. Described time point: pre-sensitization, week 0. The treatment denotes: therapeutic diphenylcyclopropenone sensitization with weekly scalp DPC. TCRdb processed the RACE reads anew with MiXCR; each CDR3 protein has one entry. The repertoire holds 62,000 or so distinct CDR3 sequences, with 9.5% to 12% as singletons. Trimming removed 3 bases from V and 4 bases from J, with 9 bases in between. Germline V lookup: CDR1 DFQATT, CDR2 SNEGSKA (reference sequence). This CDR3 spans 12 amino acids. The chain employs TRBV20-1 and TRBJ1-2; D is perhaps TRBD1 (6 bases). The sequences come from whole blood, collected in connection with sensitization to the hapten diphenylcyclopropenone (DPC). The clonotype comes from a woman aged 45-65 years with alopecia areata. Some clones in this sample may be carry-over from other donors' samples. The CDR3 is CSARDRSYGYTF. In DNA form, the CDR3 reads TGCAGTGCTAGGGACAGATCCTATGGCTACACCTTC.